The text below deals with one TCR beta chain. Its target is not known. Time point defined: persistent/refractory GD, antithyroid drugs over 5 years with positive TRAb. The TCR library was prepared using RNA isolated from PBMCs. Arm-PCR of CDR3 regions and iRepertoire HTBI primers were the basis on which TCR beta libraries were built. Per the original methods: Overall, samples carried 60 to 65 TRBV and about 14 TRBJ segments. MiXCR, run by TCRdb on the multiplex PCR reads, gives a single entry per CDR3 protein. TCRdb's processing, not the study's, gives the V and J calls here. Among 400,000 or so distinct CDR3 sequences, less than 25% were seen once, and the ten largest hold about a quarter. Germline V lookup: CDR1 DFQATT, CDR2 SNEGSKA (reference sequence). V gave up 4 bases and J gave up 5 bases, with 18 bases separating them. CDR3 length equals 15 residues. This entry is derived from a study of regulatory T cells in long-lasting Graves disease. General study findings and limits: Among samples with persistent disease, TRBV28, TRBJ1-2 and TRBJ2-5 were favored.

The chain links TRBV20-1 to TRBJ2-1; D could derive from TRBD1 or TRBD2 (5 bases each). This clonotype originated in a female donor with Graves disease. The material sequenced was peripheral blood mononuclear cells (PBMCs), taken when the disease was refractory, from a patient treated with antithyroid drugs. CDR3 region: CSAKPWVTGHNEQFF. The CDR3 coding sequence is TGCAGTGCTAAGCCCTGGGTCACGGGGCACAATGAGCAGTTCTTC.